One and the same sample provided the 15 T cell receptor beta chains below, sequenced in a study of cytomegalovirus exposure and HLA in healthy donors. In the PCR, 60 Vbeta and 13 Jbeta primers were used. Generated by immunoSEQ multiplex PCR, the TCRdb table keeps only in-frame clones and is missing some. The sample yields about 100,000 clones, over 9% seen once. The sequenced material came from PBMCs. The receptor source for this set is a man aged 40-49 years in good health and CMV-seropositive.

There are a few counts of this clone. The chain combines TRBV27 with TRBJ1-1, with 7 positions matching TRBD1. The CDR3 totals 15 residues. The V gene's germline CDR1 is MNHEY and CDR2 SMNVEV (reference sequence). V lost 1 base, J lost 4 bases, and 6 bases stayed unmatched. For the CDR3, the DNA is TGTGCCAGCAGTTTATTAGACAGGGTGGCCACTGAAGCTTTCTTT. It encodes CASSLLDRVATEAFF.

This clone has only a few counts. The chain couples TRBV5-1 to TRBJ2-7, with TRBD2 matching over 8 bases. The CDR3 extends over 14 amino acids. Losses at the gene ends were 4 bases for V and 6 bases for J; bases not matched to a gene: 9. Looked up from germline, CDR1 is SGHRS and CDR2 is YFSETQ. DNA of the CDR3: TGCGCCAGCAGCCCCGGCGGGGGGTCCGGCGAGCAGTACTTC. Translation gives CASSPGGGSGEQYF.

In its sample, this clone was seen a few times. V gene TRBV7-2 combines with J gene TRBJ2-3; no clear D gene. CDR1 and CDR2 from the germline V gene are SGHTA and FQGNSA. This CDR3 has 15 amino acids. V was shortened by 3 bases and J by 0 bases, with 10 bases between the two germline ends. CDR3 nucleotide sequence: TGTGCCAGCAGCTTCGACAACCTCAGCACAGATACGCAGTATTTT. Amino acids: CASSFDNLSTDTQYF.

This clone came up a few times. The V and J genes are TRBV7-2 and TRBJ1-3; D is possibly TRBD1 (6 bases). V was shortened by 4 bases and J by 3 bases, with 22 bases between the two germline ends. The CDR3 loop spans 18 amino acids. The germline V gene has CDR1 SGHTA and CDR2 FQGNSA. CDR3 in amino acids: CASSSPRDRPSVGNTIYF. The CDR3, as DNA: TGTGCCAGCAGCTCCCCCCGTGACAGGCCCAGTGTTGGAAACACCATATATTTT.

This clone was counted a few times. The rearrangement joins TRBV14 to TRBJ2-5, with a possible D match to TRBD2 (5 bases). Deletions cut 4 bases from V and 5 bases from J, with 17 bases between. CDR1 is SGHDN and CDR2 is FVKESK in the germline V gene. This CDR3 comprises 15 residues. Here the CDR3 reads CASSPVWEISETQYF. The CDR3 DNA is TGTGCCAGCAGCCCCGTGTGGGAGATTTCTGAGACCCAGTACTTC.

This clone was seen more than once but under ten times. Germline is not matched at one junction end, which may reflect a read error. V usage is TRBV14 and J usage is TRBJ2-5; 7 nucleotides agree with TRBD2. This CDR3 spans 15 amino acids. Germline lookup yields CDR1 SGHDN and CDR2 FVKESK. The CDR3 sequence is CASSQEGLLGETQYF. Here the CDR3 DNA reads TGTGCCAGCAGTCAAGAGGGACTATTGGGGGAGACCCAGTACTTC.

V usage is TRBV15 and J usage is TRBJ2-1; 11 bases fit TRBD2. Per germline, CDR1 LNHNV and CDR2 YYDKDF (reference sequence). There are 16 residues in the CDR3. V shed 3 bases, J shed 7 bases, and the junction held 8 bases outside the gene matches. CDR3 residues: CATSRGGTSGTNEQFF. CDR3 bases: TGTGCCACCAGCAGGGGGGGGACTAGCGGAACTAATGAGCAGTTCTTC.

This clone has a handful of counts. The chain uses TRBV4-2 and TRBJ1-4, with TRBD1 identical over 7 bases. Germline CDR1 and CDR2: LGHNA and YNFKEQ. CDR3 length: 15 amino acids. V gave up 3 bases and J gave up 5 bases; unmatched junction bases: 6. This CDR3 is CASSQRRDRNEKLFF. CDR3 sequence (DNA): TGTGCCAGCAGCCAGAGGAGGGACAGAAATGAAAAACTGTTTTTT.

This clone has a handful of counts. The rearrangement links TRBV5-4 to TRBJ2-2; TRBD2 agrees at 7 bases. CDR3 size: 15 residues. Unmatched junction bases numbered 7, after V lost 3 bases and J lost 5 bases. The germline V gene has CDR1 SGHNT and CDR2 YYREEE (reference sequence). The CDR3 sequence: CASSWASGQTGELFF. DNA for the CDR3: TGTGCCAGCAGCTGGGCTAGCGGCCAGACCGGGGAGCTGTTTTTT.

The chain links TRBV6-1 to TRBJ1-5; 12 bases map to TRBD1. V trimming: 6 bases; J trimming: 7 bases; junction bases outside the gene matches: 7. This CDR3 is built from 15 residues. Germline V CDR1 and CDR2: MNHNS, SASEGT. The CDR3 DNA reads as TGTGCCAGCAGGGAGGGACAGGGGGCAGGACAGCCCCAGCATTTT. Translation gives CASREGQGAGQPQHF.

Details on this clone: Other DNA sequences in the same sample also yield this CDR3. The chain has TRBV5-1 and TRBJ2-1; a possible D gene is TRBD2 (5 bases). The CDR3 contains 15 residues. Deletions cut 4 bases from V and 0 bases from J, with 11 bases between. The germline V gene has CDR1 SGHRS and CDR2 YFSETQ. CDR3 bases: TGCGCCAGCAGCCCAACTGGGAGCTCCTACAATGAGCAGTTCTTC. Amino acid sequence: CASSPTGSSYNEQFF.

The chain employs TRBV29-1 and TRBJ2-2; TRBD1 matches at 9 bases. With 6 bases clipped from V and 5 bases from J, the junction kept 4 bases outside the gene matches. Germline CDR1 and CDR2: SQVTM and ANQGSEA. This CDR3 has 13 amino acids. DNA of the CDR3: TGCAGCGTAGGACAGGGGTGGACCGGGGAGCTGTTTTTT. This gives the protein CSVGQGWTGELFF.

This clone occurred a few times. This chain connects TRBV11-2 to TRBJ2-1; D ambiguous. V lost 0 bases and J 1 base, leaving 10 bases between the germline ends. This CDR3 is built from 16 residues. Germline values: CDR1 SGHAT, CDR2 FQNNGV. CDR3 amino acids: CASSLEPSGSYNEQFF. The CDR3 DNA reads as TGTGCCAGCAGCTTAGAACCTAGTGGGTCCTACAATGAGCAGTTCTTC.

This clone was seen a handful of times. The rearrangement joins TRBV20-1 to TRBJ2-1; 7 positions agree with TRBD1. V gave up 6 bases and J gave up 9 bases; unmatched junction bases: 5. The CDR3 extends over 11 amino acids. In germline, CDR1 is DFQATT, CDR2 SNEGSKA (reference sequence). The CDR3 coding sequence is TGCAGTGCCAACAGGGGTCGTGAGCAGTTCTTC. The encoded protein is CSANRGREQFF.

This chain links TRBV5-4 with TRBJ2-7; TRBD1 aligns across 8 bases. CDR3 size: 14 residues. The V and J ends lost 2 bases and 4 bases, in that order; junction bases with no gene match: 5. Germline V gene data show CDR1 as SGHNT and CDR2 as YYREEE (reference sequence). The CDR3 protein is CASSFQGAEYEQYF. The CDR3 DNA is TGTGCCAGCAGCTTCCAGGGGGCAGAGTACGAGCAGTACTTC. Combining the CDR3 with reference TRBV5-4 and TRBJ2-7 gives the whole variable domain ETGVTQSPTHLIKTRGQQVTLRCSSQSGHNTVSWYQQALGQGPQFIFQYYREEENGRGNFPPRFSGLQFPNYSSELNVNALELDDSALYLCASSFQGAEYEQYFGPGTRLTVT.